These T cell receptor beta chains were read from a single sample in a study of Ad26.COV2.S vaccination and SARS-CoV-2 variants. Only in-frame clones appear in the TCRdb table, and some are missing; sequencing was by immunoSEQ multiplex PCR. The data contain under 400,000 clones, around 86% of them singletons. The sample consisted of peripheral blood, taken in a trial of Ad26.COV2.S vaccine versus placebo. All receptors come from a person between 18 and 65 years old who received the Ad26.COV2.S COVID-19 vaccine or a placebo. Each CDR3 is given with its conserved first and last residue. D genes are given only for firm matches.

d_call,v_call,cdr3_length,cdr3_aa
NA,TRBV20-1,14,CSASKAGGNQPQHF
NA,TRBV19,14,CASSQTTNTGELFF
NA,TRBV11-1,15,CASRVGQSYQETQYF
TRBD1,TRBV3-1/TRBV3-2,15,CASSLGTGGYYEQYF
TRBD1,TRBV2,15,CASRINRGPSYGYTF
TRBD2,TRBV7-3,17,CASSPQSSGGITDTQYF
NA,TRBV4-2,15,CASSQRGGSNTEAFF
NA,TRBV29-1,13,CSVEDQGKDEQYF
TRBD1,TRBV5-4,15,CASRLDRGMYNEQFF
TRBD1,TRBV4-2,15,CASSQDEGALYGYTF
NA,TRBV6-5,10,CASKGEELFF
TRBD2,TRBV3-1/TRBV3-2,16,CASSQLLAGGSDTQYF
NA,TRBV6-2/TRBV6-3,14,CASSYSQGGGEAFF
TRBD1,TRBV5-6,13,CASTWDRAKGYTF
TRBD1,TRBV19,14,CASSGGTGAYEQYF
NA,TRBV5-4,15,CASSQGDSYNSPLHF
NA,TRBV30,13,CAWNPGQEYEQYF
NA,TRBV11-2,13,CASSLVARLGAFF
NA,TRBV11-3,13,CASSSGPVGEQYF